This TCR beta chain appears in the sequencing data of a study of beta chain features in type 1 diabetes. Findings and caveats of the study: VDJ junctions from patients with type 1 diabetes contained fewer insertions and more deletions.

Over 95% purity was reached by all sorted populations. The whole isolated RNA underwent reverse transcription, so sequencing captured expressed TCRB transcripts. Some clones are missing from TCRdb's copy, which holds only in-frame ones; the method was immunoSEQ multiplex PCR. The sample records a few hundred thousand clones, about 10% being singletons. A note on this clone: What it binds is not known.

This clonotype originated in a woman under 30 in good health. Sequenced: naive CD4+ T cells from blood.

The CDR3, as DNA: TGCGCCAGCAGGTTAGCAGGGTCGGGCTCATACTACGAGCAGTACTTC. This encodes CASRLAGSGSYYEQYF. The chain joins TRBV5-1 to TRBJ2-7, with TRBD1 as a possible D gene (5 bases). CDR1 SGHRS and CDR2 YFSETQ come from the germline V gene. The CDR3 totals 16 residues. Trimming removed 5 bases from V and 3 bases from J, with 21 bases in between.